This T cell receptor (beta chain) was retrieved from a study of CD8+ T cells in alopecia areata. Study-level findings and limits: Shared TCR sequences were less clear between patients than in mice, possibly partly from HLA diversity. Lesional scalp exceeded normal scalp in clonality, especially in alopecia totalis/universalis.

Sequencing used cDNA as its template, made by extracting RNA and reverse transcribing it. Clones were read by immunoSEQ multiplex PCR, and TCRdb kept only the in-frame ones, dropping some. The repertoire holds about 200,000 clones, with 45% to 70% as singletons. The CDR3 sequence is 12 residues long. From germline, CDR1 is SEHNR and CDR2 FQNEAQ (reference sequence). The ends were cut back, 0 bases at V and 8 bases at J, with 4 bases in the middle. A note on this clone: Antigen unknown.

The TCR sequence derives from a human donor in good health. The material sequenced was CD8+ T cells sorted from blood. The chain uses TRBV7-9 and TRBJ2-2, with D uncertain. The CDR3 reads CASSLAVGELFF. The CDR3 nucleotides read TGTGCCAGCAGCTTAGCGGTTGGGGAGCTGTTTTTT.